Presented here are 7 T cell receptor beta chains from one specimen sequenced in a study of shared clonotypes between healthy human individuals. Measured with immunoSEQ multiplex PCR; TCRdb has only the in-frame clones, and not every one. The sample yields some 700,000 clones, roughly 87% seen once. The sequenced material came from memory CD8+ T cells from PBMCs. The subset denotes: CD45RO+ cells pooled with CCR7-negative TemRA cells. The receptors come from a man aged 18 to 29 in good health. Some clones in this sample may be carry-over from other donors' samples.

V usage is TRBV6-5 and J usage is TRBJ2-1; D not certain. Trimming pared 8 bases from V and 14 bases from J, leaving 10 bases between. The germline V gene encodes CDR1 MNHEY and CDR2 SVGAGI. This CDR3 region has 9 residues. CDR3 loop: CASSKREFF. The CDR3 region has the DNA TGTGCCAGCTCCAAGCGAGAGTTCTTC.

The chain combines TRBV7-9 with TRBJ1-4, with unresolved D. Germline CDR1 and CDR2: SEHNR and FQNEAQ (reference sequence). V shed 3 bases and J shed 0 bases, with 11 bases lying between them. The CDR3 contains 16 residues. The CDR3 is CASSFVGLATNEKLFF. DNA of the CDR3: TGTGCCAGCAGCTTCGTAGGGCTTGCAACTAATGAAAAACTGTTTTTT.

V gene TRBV27 combines with J gene TRBJ2-6; D unresolved. Deletions cut 3 bases from V and 0 bases from J, with 9 bases between. Germline CDR1 reads MNHEY; CDR2 reads SMNVEV (reference sequence). The CDR3 is 16 residues long. CDR3 in DNA: TGTGCCAGCAGTTTCATGACGGCCTCTGGGGCCAACGTCCTGACTTTC. Protein: CASSFMTASGANVLTF.

V usage is TRBV4-3 and J usage is TRBJ2-5; 13 bases line up with TRBD2. The CDR3 contains 15 residues. Germline CDR1 LGHNA, CDR2 YSLEER. Losses at the gene ends were 5 bases for V and 5 bases for J; bases not matched to a gene: 5. CDR3 sequence reads: CASSSGTSGMETQYF. Here the CDR3 DNA reads TGCGCCAGCAGCTCTGGGACTAGCGGGATGGAGACCCAGTACTTC.

The genes are TRBV27 and TRBJ2-1; D is possibly TRBD2 (5 bases). CDR3 length: 14 amino acids. V dropped 4 bases and J dropped 2 bases, with 9 bases sitting between them. Germline CDR1 reads MNHEY; CDR2 reads SMNVEV (reference sequence). The CDR3 DNA reads as TGTGCCAGCAGTTCGGGGTTAGCCTACAATGAGCAGTTCTTC. It codes for CASSSGLAYNEQFF.

This chain uses TRBV2 with TRBJ2-7; D gene unclear. The CDR3 contains 13 residues. Per germline, CDR1 SNHLY and CDR2 FYNNEI. V lost 8 bases and J lost 0, with 11 bases in between. The CDR3 sequence: CASGAELSYEQYF. The CDR3 region has the DNA TGTGCCAGCGGCGCAGAACTCTCCTACGAGCAGTACTTC.

On this clone: Other DNA sequences in the sample encode the same CDR3. The chain employs TRBV7-9 and TRBJ2-7; the D is unclear. Germline V gene lookup returns CDR1 SEHNR and CDR2 FQNEAQ (reference sequence). The CDR3 sequence is 11 residues long. Trimming removed 2 bases at V and 6 bases at J, with 5 bases between. The CDR3 loop reads CASSLSFEQYF. In DNA, the CDR3 is TGTGCCAGCAGCTTAAGCTTCGAGCAGTACTTC.